This T cell receptor beta chain was identified in a study of glioma-infiltrating T cells. Findings and caveats of the study: Tissue-blood divergence was below expectation in non-neoplastic patients, above in gliomas.

TCR alpha and beta CDR3 regions were amplified from RNA using iRepertoire nested multiplex PCR. TCRdb processed the multiplex PCR reads anew with MiXCR; each CDR3 protein has one entry. Of fewer than 200,000 distinct CDR3 sequences listed, more than 25% are singletons. This clonotype has a count of ten or more. The antigen is unknown. Sequencing was performed on glioma tissue, nonneoplastic brain tissue, or PBMCs (not recorded which). This TCR was sampled from a human donor with low-grade glioma or glioblastoma, undergoing nonglioma brain surgery, or in good health (not recorded which).

CDR3 sequence (DNA): TGTGCCAGCAGCTACCTGGACGGGAACACTGAAGCTTTCTTT. Translated: CASSYLDGNTEAFF. V is TRBV7-9 and J is TRBJ1-1; D unresolved. V was shortened by 4 bases and J by 1 base, with 10 bases between the two germline ends. The length of the CDR3 is 14 residues. Germline V gene data show CDR1 as SEHNR and CDR2 as FQNEAQ (reference sequence).